This T cell receptor (beta chain) derives from a study of CXCR3-negative and CXCR3-positive naive CD8 T cells. The CDR3 length is 14 residues. Germline values: CDR1 LNHNV, CDR2 YYDKDF (reference sequence). cDNA libraries for TRB were generated by 5' RACE incorporating UMI labels. TCRdb re-called the 5' RACE reads, yielding one record per CDR3 amino acid sequence without DNA. Listed are about 120,000 distinct CDR3 sequences; 0.29% falls within the top ten. This chain connects TRBV15 to TRBJ2-1; with no DNA, the TCRdb D assignment of TRBD1 cannot be verified. The sequencing sample was made of naive CXCR3- CD8+ T cells from blood. The subset here: CD45RO-CCR7+CD27+CD95- naive CD8+ T cells lacking CXCR3 (TNR3-). The TCR sequence derives from a human donor in good health. Some clones in this sample may be carry-over from other donors' samples. CDR3 protein: CATRSTGTGHEQFF.